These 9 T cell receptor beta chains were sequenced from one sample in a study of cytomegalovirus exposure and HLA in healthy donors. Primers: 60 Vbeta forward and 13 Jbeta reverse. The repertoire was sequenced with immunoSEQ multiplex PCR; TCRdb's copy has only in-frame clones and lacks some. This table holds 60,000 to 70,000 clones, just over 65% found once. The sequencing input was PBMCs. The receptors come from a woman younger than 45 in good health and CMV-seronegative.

In nucleotides, the CDR3 is TGTGCCAGCAGACCACCTGGACAGGGGGCGGGCTACACCTTC. It codes for CASRPPGQGAGYTF. The chain has TRBV6-1 and TRBJ1-2, with TRBD1 matching over 11 bases. From germline, CDR1 is MNHNS and CDR2 SASEGT. Losses at the gene ends were 6 bases for V and 8 bases for J; bases not matched to a gene: 8. CDR3 size: 14 residues.

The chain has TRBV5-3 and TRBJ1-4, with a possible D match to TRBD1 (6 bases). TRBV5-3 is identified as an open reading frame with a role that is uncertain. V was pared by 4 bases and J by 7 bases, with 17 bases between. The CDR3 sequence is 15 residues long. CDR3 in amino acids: CARSPLGGRGEKLFF. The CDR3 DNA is TGTGCCAGAAGCCCCCTGGGGGGGCGGGGTGAAAAACTGTTTTTT.

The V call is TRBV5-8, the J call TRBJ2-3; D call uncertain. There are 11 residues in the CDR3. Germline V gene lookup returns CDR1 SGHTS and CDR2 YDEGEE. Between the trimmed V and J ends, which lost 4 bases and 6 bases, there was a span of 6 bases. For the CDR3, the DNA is TGTGCCAGCAGCCAAGCCGATACGCAGTATTTT. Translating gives CASSQADTQYF.

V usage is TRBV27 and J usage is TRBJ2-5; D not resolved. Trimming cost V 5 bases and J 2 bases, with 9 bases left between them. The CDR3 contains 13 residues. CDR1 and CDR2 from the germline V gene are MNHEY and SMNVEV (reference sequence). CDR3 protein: CASSPTPQETQYF. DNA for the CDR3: TGTGCCAGCAGTCCTACTCCTCAAGAGACCCAGTACTTC.

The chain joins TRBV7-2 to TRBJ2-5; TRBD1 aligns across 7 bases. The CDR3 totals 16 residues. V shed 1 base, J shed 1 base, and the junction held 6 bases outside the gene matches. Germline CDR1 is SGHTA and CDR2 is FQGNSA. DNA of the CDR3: TGTGCCAGCAGCTTAGTAGGCGACAGGGCCCAAGAGACCCAGTACTTC. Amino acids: CASSLVGDRAQETQYF. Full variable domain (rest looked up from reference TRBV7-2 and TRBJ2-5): GAGVSQSPSNKVTEKGKDVELRCDPISGHTALYWYRQSLGQGLEFLIYFQGNSAPDKSGLPSDRFSAERTGGSVSTLTIQRTQQEDSAVYLCASSLVGDRAQETQYFGPGTRLLVL.

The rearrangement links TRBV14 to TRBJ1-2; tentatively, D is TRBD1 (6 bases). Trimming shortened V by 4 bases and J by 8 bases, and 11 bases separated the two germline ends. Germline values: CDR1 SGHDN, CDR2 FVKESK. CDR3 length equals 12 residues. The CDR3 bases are TGTGCCAGCAGCCCAGGACAGTGGGGCTACACCTTC. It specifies CASSPGQWGYTF.

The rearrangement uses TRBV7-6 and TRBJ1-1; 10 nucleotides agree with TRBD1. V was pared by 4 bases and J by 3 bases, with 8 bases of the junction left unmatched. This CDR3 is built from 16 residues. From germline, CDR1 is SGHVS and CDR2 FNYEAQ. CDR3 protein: CASSSPRQGADTEAFF. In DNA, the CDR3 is TGTGCCAGCAGCTCGCCGCGACAGGGGGCAGACACTGAAGCTTTCTTT.

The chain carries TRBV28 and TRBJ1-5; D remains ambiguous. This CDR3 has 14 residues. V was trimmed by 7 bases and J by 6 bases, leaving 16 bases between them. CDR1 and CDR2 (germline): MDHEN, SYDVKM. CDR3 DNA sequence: TGTGCCAGCACCCCGGAGGGTTACAGTCAGCCCCAGCATTTT. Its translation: CASTPEGYSQPQHF.

CDR3 in amino acids: CASSTAGTGAGNTEAFF. CDR3 in DNA: TGTGCCAGTAGTACCGCCGGGACAGGGGCGGGGAACACTGAAGCTTTCTTT. The gene calls are TRBV19 and TRBJ1-1, with 10 bases lining up with TRBD1. V shed 4 bases and J 1 base; nucleotides not matched to a gene: 9. The CDR3 runs to 17 residues. In germline, CDR1 is LNHDA, CDR2 SQIVND (reference sequence).